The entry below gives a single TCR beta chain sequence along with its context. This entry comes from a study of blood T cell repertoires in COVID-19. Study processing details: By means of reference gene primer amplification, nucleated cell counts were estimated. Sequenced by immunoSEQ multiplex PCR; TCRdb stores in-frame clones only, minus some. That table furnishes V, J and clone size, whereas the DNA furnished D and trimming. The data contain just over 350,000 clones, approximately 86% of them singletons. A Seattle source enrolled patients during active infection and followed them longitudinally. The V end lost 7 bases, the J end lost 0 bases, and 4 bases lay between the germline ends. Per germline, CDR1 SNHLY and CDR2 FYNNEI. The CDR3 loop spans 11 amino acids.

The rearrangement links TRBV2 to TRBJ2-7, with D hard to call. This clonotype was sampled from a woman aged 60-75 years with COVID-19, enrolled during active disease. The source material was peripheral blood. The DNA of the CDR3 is TGTGCCAGCATATACTCCTACGAGCAGTACTTC. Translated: CASIYSYEQYF.